This T cell receptor (beta chain) was recorded in a study of immune characterization of retroperitoneal liposarcoma (dated by TCRdb to 2018 to 2020). Libraries were constructed by PCR. Sequenced using a NextSeq 500. The public reads were reprocessed in TCRdb via fastp at Q25 and MiXCR, keeping in-frame beta chains. Identical CDR3 proteins give one entry, which carries the most common genes and DNA. The sample table records around 20,000 distinct CDR3 sequences; more than 35% of these occur just once. Jointly, the top ten make up 6.5% to 9% of the sample. In the germline V gene (reference sequence), CDR1 corresponds to MNHNY and CDR2 to SVGAGI. The CDR3 spans 17 residues, from the cysteine through the phenylalanine. The read is trimmed to its CDR3 DNA, 51 bases read in frame from base 1. Trimmed from V: 3 bases; trimmed from J: 4 bases; junction bases lacking a gene match: 6. Comments on this clonotype: What this receptor recognizes is not known. No per-base quality is available; no much larger clone lies one base away.

Source material: blood. The sequence links TRBV6-6 to TRBJ2-2; TRBD2 fits 12 bases in the junction. The source of this sequence is a male donor with retroperitoneal liposarcoma. The bases are TGTGCCAGCAGTTATCTTGGACTAGCGGGAAGCACCGGGGAGCTGTTTTTT. This encodes CASSYLGLAGSTGELFF.